This T cell receptor beta chain was recovered during a study of T cell responses to AZD1222 COVID-19 vaccine. Data came from immunoSEQ multiplex PCR; TCRdb stores just in-frame clones and leaves some out. The sample has some 100,000 clones, 92% seen once. As regards this clone: Its cognate antigen is unknown.

Whole-study results and caveats: Seropositivity was recorded at baseline in only 6 or 7 AZD1222 recipients. Donors were largely white British and mainly female; clonal diversity was possibly underestimated. Following two doses of AZD1222, Spike-specific TCR breadth and depth rose.

This CDR3 region has 14 residues. The germline V gene has CDR1 LGHDT and CDR2 YNNKEL (reference sequence). The germline V and J ends were trimmed by 0 bases and 6 bases, with 12 bases remaining between them. The source of this sequence is an adult who received the AZD1222 COVID-19 vaccine. The sample consisted of peripheral blood, taken 28 days after the second AZD1222 dose. The chain combines TRBV3-1 (or the pseudogene TRBV3-2) with TRBJ2-7, with a weak D call TRBD2 (7 bases). The CDR3 nucleotides are TGTGCCAGCAGCCAAGAGGGGGGGCTAGTCGAGCAGTACTTC. This gives the protein CASSQEGGLVEQYF.